Below, 11 T cell receptor beta chains from the same sample are listed, as sequenced in a study of cytomegalovirus exposure and HLA in healthy donors. Vbeta (60) and Jbeta (13) primers were used in the PCR. The data were produced by immunoSEQ multiplex PCR, yet TCRdb's version contains in-frame clones alone and is incomplete. The sample records under 200,000 clones, about 72% being singletons. The sample was PBMCs. The receptors were sampled from a man aged 50 to 60 in good health and CMV-seropositive.

The chain joins TRBV9 to TRBJ1-2; TRBD1 might be the D (6 bases). From germline, CDR1 is SGDLS and CDR2 YYNGEE. The V gene lost 3 bases and the J gene lost 5 bases, with 23 bases spanning the gap. CDR3 length: 17 residues. The CDR3 region is CASSGVPVGGGPYGYTF. The CDR3 nucleotides read TGTGCCAGCAGCGGCGTCCCCGTAGGCGGGGGGCCGTATGGCTACACCTTC.

V is TRBV30 and J is TRBJ1-2, with a possible D match to TRBD1 (6 bases). This CDR3 is 13 amino acids long. Germline CDR1 GTSNPN, CDR2 SVGIG (reference sequence). The V end lost 4 bases, the J end lost 2 bases, and 11 bases lay between the germline ends. In DNA, the CDR3 is TGTGCCTGGATAGCGGGGGGCAACTATGGCTACACCTTC. Its translation is CAWIAGGNYGYTF.

The chain has TRBV30 and TRBJ2-7; D not certain. The germline V and J ends were trimmed by 3 bases and 2 bases, with 17 bases remaining between them. From germline, CDR1 is GTSNPN and CDR2 SVGIG (reference sequence). The CDR3 runs 15 residues. CDR3 loop: CAWSPPDTPAYEQYF. CDR3 in DNA: TGTGCCTGGAGCCCTCCCGACACCCCTGCCTACGAGCAGTACTTC. The whole variable domain, filled in from reference TRBV30 and TRBJ2-7, reads SQTIHQWPATLVQPVGSPLSLECTVEGTSNPNLYWYRQAAGRGLQLLFYSVGIGQISSEVPQNLSASRPQDRQFILSSKKLLLSDSGFYLCAWSPPDTPAYEQYFGPGTRLTVT.

This clone was counted a single time. The chain recombines TRBV6-1 with TRBJ1-1; 7 nucleotides match TRBD1. The CDR3 runs to 14 residues. The germline V gene encodes CDR1 MNHNS and CDR2 SASEGT. Losses at the gene ends were 9 bases for V and 4 bases for J; bases not matched to a gene: 11. The CDR3: CASGNPTGFTEAFF. The CDR3 nucleotides read TGTGCCAGTGGGAACCCGACAGGGTTCACTGAAGCTTTCTTT.

This clone was recorded a few times. The V gene is TRBV5-6, the J gene TRBJ2-5; 8 bases are shared with TRBD1. The end of the DNA is better explained by TRBJ2-7, so the J call may be wrong. The CDR3 extends over 16 amino acids. The V gene's germline CDR1 is SGHDT and CDR2 YYEEEE. In nucleotides, the CDR3 is TGTGCCAGCAGCTTCACCAGACAGGGGAGGCGGTACGAGCAGTACTTC. Protein sequence: CASSFTRQGRRYEQYF.

As regards this clone: At one boundary the junction diverges from the germline segment, which might be a read error. The chain uses TRBV7-7 and TRBJ2-5; TRBD2 is a possible D gene (5 bases). The CDR3 runs 14 residues. Germline V lookup: CDR1 SSHAT, CDR2 FNYEAQ (reference sequence). The CDR3 DNA reads TGTGCTAGCATCCCGGTTGGAGGACAAGAGACCCAGTACTTC. Translation gives CASIPVGGQETQYF.

The genes are TRBV7-2 and TRBJ2-1; TRBD2 agrees at 10 bases. This CDR3 has 14 amino acids. The V and J ends lost 2 bases and 8 bases, in that order; junction bases with no gene match: 3. Germline CDR1 and CDR2: SGHTA and FQGNSA. CDR3 DNA sequence: TGTGCCAGCAGCTTACATGGGACTAGCGATGAGCAGTTCTTC. It translates to CASSLHGTSDEQFF.

There are a few counts of this clone. The gene calls are TRBV18 and TRBJ1-3; 7 bases are a match to TRBD1. The CDR3 extends over 16 amino acids. After removal of 0 bases from V and 7 bases from J, the junction contained 9 bases not matched to a gene. Germline V gene data show CDR1 as KGHSH and CDR2 as LQKENI. CDR3 loop: CASSPPILQGSNTIYF. The CDR3 nucleotides are TGTGCCAGCTCACCACCGATATTACAGGGGAGTAACACCATATATTTT. Full variable domain (remainder filled in from reference TRBV18 and TRBJ1-3): NAGVMQNPRHLVRRRGQEARLRCSPMKGHSHVYWYRQLPEEGLKFMVYLQKENIIDESGMPKERFSAEFPKEGPSILRIQQVVRGDSAAYFCASSPPILQGSNTIYFGEGSWLTVV.

This chain joins TRBV13 and TRBJ2-5; D is unresolved. The V and J ends lost 1 base and 2 bases respectively, with 5 bases between them. Germline lookup yields CDR1 PRHDT and CDR2 FYEKMQ (reference sequence). The CDR3 runs 13 residues. The CDR3 DNA reads TGTGCCAGCAGCTTAGATTCACAAGAGACCCAGTACTTC. This codes for CASSLDSQETQYF.

The V and J genes are TRBV5-4 and TRBJ2-1, with a possible D match to TRBD2 (5 bases). The V end lost 0 bases, the J end lost 8 bases, and 18 bases lay between the germline ends. Germline V CDR1 and CDR2: SGHNT, YYREEE (reference sequence). The CDR3 sequence is 16 residues long. The CDR3 sequence is CASSLGTPGVPDEQFF. Here the CDR3 DNA reads TGTGCCAGCAGCTTGGGGACGCCCGGGGTCCCCGATGAGCAGTTCTTC. The variable domain in full, with the rest retrieved from reference TRBV5-4 and TRBJ2-1, is ETGVTQSPTHLIKTRGQQVTLRCSSQSGHNTVSWYQQALGQGPQFIFQYYREEENGRGNFPPRFSGLQFPNYSSELNVNALELDDSALYLCASSLGTPGVPDEQFFGPGTRLTVL.

The chain recombines TRBV10-3 with TRBJ1-2; tentatively, D is TRBD1 (6 bases). This CDR3 comprises 15 residues. Germline V gene data show CDR1 as ENHRY and CDR2 as SYGVKD. The ends were cut back, 5 bases at V and 4 bases at J, with 17 bases in the middle. The DNA for the CDR3 is TGTGCCATCAGTACAGGGTTTTTGGACGGCTATGGCTACACCTTC. It specifies CAISTGFLDGYGYTF.